The source of this T cell receptor beta chain is a study of T-cell reconstitution after alpha-beta-depleted transplantation in children. The CDR3 is 14 residues long. J gave up 5 bases and V 4 bases, and 7 bases lay outside the gene matches. The V gene's germline CDR1 is LGHNA and CDR2 YNFKEQ. The authors prepared the TCRbeta library with unique molecular identifiers. A single record per CDR3 protein comes from TCRdb applying MiXCR to the PCR reads. This sample has 200,000 to 250,000 distinct CDR3 sequences; around 10% occur once, and the top ten carry 6.2%. This clonotype was found many times. The sample here was PBMCs from the stem cell graft donor, taken from the stem cell graft. The chain uses TRBV4-2 and TRBJ1-1, with 7 bases identical to TRBD1. The clonotype comes from a human donor who donated a stem cell graft to a child with acute lymphoblastic leukemia. The CDR3: CASSPGEGATEAFF. The CDR3 region has the DNA TGTGCCAGCAGCCCCGGGGAGGGGGCGACTGAAGCTTTCTTT.